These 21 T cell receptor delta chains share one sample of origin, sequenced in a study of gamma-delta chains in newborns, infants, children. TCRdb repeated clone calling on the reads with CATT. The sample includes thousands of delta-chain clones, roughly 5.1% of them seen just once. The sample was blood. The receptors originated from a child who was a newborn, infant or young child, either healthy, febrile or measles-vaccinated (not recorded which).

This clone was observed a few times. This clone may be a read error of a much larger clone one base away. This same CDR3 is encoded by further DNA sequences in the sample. The CDR3 DNA follows: TGTGCCTGTGACACAGCGGCCGCGAGCTCCTGGGACACCCGACAGATGTTTTTC. It encodes CACDTAAASSWDTRQMFF. The chain combines TRDV2 with TRDJ3; D is undetermined. Between the trimmed V and J ends, which lost 1 base and 0 bases, there was a span of 12 bases. The CDR3 has 18 amino acids. CDR1 GEAIGNYY and CDR2 EKD come from the germline V gene.

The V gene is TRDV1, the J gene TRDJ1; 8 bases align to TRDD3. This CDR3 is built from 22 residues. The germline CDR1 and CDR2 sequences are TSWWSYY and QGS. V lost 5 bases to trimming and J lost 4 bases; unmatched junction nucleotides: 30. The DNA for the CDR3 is TGTGCTCTTGGGAACCAGGCCTTCCCACAACTCGATGGAGGGGATACTTACGATAAACTCATCTTT. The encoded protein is CALGNQAFPQLDGGDTYDKLIF.

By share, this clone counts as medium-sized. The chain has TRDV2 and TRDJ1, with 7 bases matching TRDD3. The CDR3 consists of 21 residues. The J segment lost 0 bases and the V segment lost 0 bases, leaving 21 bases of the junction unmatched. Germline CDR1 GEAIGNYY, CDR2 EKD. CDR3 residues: CACDTVVPYGGSGGYTDKLIF. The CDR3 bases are TGTGCCTGTGACACCGTTGTGCCCTACGGGGGATCCGGCGGGTACACCGATAAACTCATCTTT.

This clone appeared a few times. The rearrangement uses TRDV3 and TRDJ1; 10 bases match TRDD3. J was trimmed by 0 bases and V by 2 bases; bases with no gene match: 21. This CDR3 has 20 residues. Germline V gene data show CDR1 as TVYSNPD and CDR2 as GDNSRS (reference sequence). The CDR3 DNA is TGTGCCTTTTCCCCTACGAGGTGGGGGATACCCGGGGTGTACACCGATAAACTCATCTTT. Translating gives CAFSPTRWGIPGVYTDKLIF. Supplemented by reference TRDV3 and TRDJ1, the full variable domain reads CDKVTQSSPDQTVASGSEVVLLCTYDTVYSNPDLFWYRIRPDYSFQFVFYGDNSRSEGADFTQGRFSVKHILTQKAFHLVISPVRTEDSATYYCAFSPTRWGIPGVYTDKLIFGKGTRVTVEP.

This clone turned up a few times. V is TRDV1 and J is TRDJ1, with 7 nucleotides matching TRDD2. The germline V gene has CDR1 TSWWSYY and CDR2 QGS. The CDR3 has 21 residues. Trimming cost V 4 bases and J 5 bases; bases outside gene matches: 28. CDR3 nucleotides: TGTGCTCTTGGGGCCCGTTCCCCTTTTCTCCATTCCTACTGGTACTCGGATAAACTCATCTTT. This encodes CALGARSPFLHSYWYSDKLIF.

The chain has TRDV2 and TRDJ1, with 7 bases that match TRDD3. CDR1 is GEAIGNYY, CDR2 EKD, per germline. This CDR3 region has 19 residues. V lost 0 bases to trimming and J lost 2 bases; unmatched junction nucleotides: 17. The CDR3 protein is CACDTVWTGGSRGTDKLIF. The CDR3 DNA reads TGTGCCTGTGACACCGTTTGGACCGGGGGATCCCGCGGGACCGATAAACTCATCTTT.

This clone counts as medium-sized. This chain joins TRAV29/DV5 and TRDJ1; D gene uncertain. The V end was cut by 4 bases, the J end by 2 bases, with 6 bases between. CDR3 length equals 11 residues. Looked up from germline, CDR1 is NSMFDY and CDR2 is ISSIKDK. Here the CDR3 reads CAAVGTDKLIF. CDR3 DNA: TGTGCAGCAGTTGGGACCGATAAACTCATCTTT.

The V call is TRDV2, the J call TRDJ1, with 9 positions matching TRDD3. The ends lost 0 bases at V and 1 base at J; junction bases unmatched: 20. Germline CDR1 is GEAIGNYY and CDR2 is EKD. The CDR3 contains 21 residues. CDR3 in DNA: TGTGCCTGTGACACCGTGGGCTTGGAGTCGGGGGATACATCCCCCACCGATAAACTCATCTTT. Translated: CACDTVGLESGDTSPTDKLIF.

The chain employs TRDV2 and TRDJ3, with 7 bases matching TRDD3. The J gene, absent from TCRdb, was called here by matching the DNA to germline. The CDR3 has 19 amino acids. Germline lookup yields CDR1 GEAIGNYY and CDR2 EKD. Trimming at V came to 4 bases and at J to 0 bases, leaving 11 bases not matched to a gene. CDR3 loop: CACEFDTGVRSWDTRQMFF. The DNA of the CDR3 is TGTGCCTGTGAATTCGATACTGGGGTTCGCTCCTGGGACACCCGACAGATGTTTTTC.

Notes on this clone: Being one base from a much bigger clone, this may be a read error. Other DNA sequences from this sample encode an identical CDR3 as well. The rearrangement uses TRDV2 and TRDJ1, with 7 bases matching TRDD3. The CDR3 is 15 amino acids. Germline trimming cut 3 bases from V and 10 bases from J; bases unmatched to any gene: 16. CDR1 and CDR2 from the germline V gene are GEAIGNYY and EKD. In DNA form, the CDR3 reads TGTGCCTGTGACCCCGTGGTGGGGGACACGCGAGGACTCATCTTT. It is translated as CACDPVVGDTRGLIF.

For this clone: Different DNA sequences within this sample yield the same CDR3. The CDR3 here is CACDTELRNSYLGDTLPKTYTDKLIF. The CDR3 coding sequence is TGTGCCTGTGACACCGAGCTCCGAAACTCCTATCTGGGGGATACGCTTCCCAAAACTTACACCGATAAACTCATCTTT. The chain uses TRDV2 and TRDJ1; 12 positions match TRDD3. CDR3 length: 26 residues. Germline V gene data show CDR1 as GEAIGNYY and CDR2 as EKD. V was pared by 0 bases and J by 0 bases, with 31 bases of the junction left unmatched.

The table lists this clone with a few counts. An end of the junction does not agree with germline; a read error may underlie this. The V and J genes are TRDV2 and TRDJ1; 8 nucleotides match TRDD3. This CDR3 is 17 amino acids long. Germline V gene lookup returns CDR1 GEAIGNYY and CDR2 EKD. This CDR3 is CACDTVNGGSSTGKLIF. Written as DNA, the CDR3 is TGTGCCTGTGACACCGTAAATGGGGGATCTAGCACCGGTAAACTCATCTTT.

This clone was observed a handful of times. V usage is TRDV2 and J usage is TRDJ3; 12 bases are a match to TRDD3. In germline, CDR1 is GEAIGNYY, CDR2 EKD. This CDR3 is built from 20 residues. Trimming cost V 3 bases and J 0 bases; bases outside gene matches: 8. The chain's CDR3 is CACDAVLGDTRSWDTRQMFF. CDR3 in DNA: TGTGCCTGTGACGCCGTACTGGGGGATACCCGCTCCTGGGACACCCGACAGATGTTTTTC.

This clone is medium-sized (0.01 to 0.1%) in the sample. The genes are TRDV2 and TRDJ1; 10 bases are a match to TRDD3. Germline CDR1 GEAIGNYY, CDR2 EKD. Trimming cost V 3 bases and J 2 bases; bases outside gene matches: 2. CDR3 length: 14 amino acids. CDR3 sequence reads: CACDLLGDTDKLIF. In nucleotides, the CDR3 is TGTGCCTGTGACTTACTGGGGGATACCGATAAACTCATCTTT.

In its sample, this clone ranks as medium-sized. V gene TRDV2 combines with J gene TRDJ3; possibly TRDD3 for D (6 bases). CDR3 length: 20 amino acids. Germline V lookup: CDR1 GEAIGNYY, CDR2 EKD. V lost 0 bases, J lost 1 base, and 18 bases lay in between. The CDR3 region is CACDTVGALLTSWDTRQMFF. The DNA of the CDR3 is TGTGCCTGTGACACCGTGGGGGCTCTATTAACTTCCTGGGACACCCGACAGATGTTTTTC.

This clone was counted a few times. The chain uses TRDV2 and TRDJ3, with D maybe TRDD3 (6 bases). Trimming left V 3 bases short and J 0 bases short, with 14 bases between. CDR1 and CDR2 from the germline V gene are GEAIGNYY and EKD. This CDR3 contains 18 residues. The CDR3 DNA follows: TGTGCCTGTGACCCCTTGGGGGGTAACTCCTGGGACACCCGACAGATGTTTTTC. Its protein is CACDPLGGNSWDTRQMFF.

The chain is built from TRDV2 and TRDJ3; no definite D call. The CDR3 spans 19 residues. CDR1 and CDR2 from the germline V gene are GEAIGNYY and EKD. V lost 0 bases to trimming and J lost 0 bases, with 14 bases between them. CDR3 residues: CACDTVGAQSSWDTRQMFF. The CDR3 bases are TGTGCCTGTGACACCGTCGGGGCTCAAAGCTCCTGGGACACCCGACAGATGTTTTTC.

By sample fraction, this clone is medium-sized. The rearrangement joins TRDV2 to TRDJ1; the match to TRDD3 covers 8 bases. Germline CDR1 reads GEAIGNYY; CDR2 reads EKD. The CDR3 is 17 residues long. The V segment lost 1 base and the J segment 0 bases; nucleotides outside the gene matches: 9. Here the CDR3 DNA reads TGTGCCTGTGACACGCTCGGAGGGGATACCCACACCGATAAACTCATCTTT. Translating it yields CACDTLGGDTHTDKLIF.

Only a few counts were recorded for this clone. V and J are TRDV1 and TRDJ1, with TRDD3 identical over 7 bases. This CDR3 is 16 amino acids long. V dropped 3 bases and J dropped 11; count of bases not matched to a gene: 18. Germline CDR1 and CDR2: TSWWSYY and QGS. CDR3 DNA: TGTGCTCTTGGGGACCCACCGCCAGCCTCCTGGGGGCTCCTCATCTTT. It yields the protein CALGDPPPASWGLLIF.

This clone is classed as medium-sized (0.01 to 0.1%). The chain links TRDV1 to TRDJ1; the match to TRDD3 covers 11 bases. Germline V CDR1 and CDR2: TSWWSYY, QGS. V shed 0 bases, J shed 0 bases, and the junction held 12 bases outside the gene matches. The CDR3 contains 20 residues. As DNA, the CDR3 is TGTGCTCTTGGGGAACTTCCCTACTGGGGGATAGGACAGTACACCGATAAACTCATCTTT. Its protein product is CALGELPYWGIGQYTDKLIF.

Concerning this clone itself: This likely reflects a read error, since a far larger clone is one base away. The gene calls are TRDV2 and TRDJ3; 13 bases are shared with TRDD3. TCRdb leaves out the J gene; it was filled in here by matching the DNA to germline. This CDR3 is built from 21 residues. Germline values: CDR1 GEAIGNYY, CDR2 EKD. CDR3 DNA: TGTGCCTGTGACTCCATTACTGGGGGATACGAAACGGATTGGGGCACCCGACAGATGTTTTTC. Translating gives CACDSITGGYETDWGTRQMFF.